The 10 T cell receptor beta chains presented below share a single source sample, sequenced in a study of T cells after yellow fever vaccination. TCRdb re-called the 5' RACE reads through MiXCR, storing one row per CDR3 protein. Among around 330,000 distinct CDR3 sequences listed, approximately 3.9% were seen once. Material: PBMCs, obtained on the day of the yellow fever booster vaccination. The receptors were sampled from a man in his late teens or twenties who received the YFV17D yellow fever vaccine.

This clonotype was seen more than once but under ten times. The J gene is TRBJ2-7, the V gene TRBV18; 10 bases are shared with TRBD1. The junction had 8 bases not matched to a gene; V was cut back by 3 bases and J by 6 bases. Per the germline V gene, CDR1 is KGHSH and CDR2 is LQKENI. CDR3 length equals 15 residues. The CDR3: CASSPRDRGYGEQYF. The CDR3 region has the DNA TGTGCCAGCTCACCTCGGGACAGGGGATACGGCGAGCAGTACTTC.

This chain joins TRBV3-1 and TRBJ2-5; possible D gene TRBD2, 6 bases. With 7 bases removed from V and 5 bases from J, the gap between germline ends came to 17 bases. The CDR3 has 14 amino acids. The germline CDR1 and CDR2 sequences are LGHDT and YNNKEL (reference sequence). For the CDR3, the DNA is TGTGCCAGCAACCCAGCTGGAGGGCCGGAGACCCAGTACTTC. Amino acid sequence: CASNPAGGPETQYF.

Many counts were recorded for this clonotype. CDR3 protein: CASSQNPGQGETQYF. DNA of the CDR3: TGTGCCAGCAGTCAAAATCCGGGACAAGGAGAGACCCAGTACTTC. V usage is TRBV6-1 and J usage is TRBJ2-5; maybe TRBD1 (6 bases). Trimming shortened V by 5 bases and J by 4 bases, and 17 bases separated the two germline ends. This CDR3 is 15 amino acids long. Germline lookup yields CDR1 MNHNS and CDR2 SASEGT.

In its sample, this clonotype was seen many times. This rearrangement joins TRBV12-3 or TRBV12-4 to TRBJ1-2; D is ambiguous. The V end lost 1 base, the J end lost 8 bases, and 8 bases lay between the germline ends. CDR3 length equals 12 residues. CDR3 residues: CASSLGWEGYTF. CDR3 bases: TGTGCCAGCAGTTTAGGGTGGGAAGGCTACACCTTC.

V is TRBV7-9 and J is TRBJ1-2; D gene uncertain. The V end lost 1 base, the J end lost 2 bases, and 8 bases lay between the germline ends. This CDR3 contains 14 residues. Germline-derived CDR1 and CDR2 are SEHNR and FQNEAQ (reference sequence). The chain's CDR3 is CASSLDYMNYGYTF. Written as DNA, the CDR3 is TGTGCCAGCAGCTTAGATTACATGAACTATGGCTACACCTTC.

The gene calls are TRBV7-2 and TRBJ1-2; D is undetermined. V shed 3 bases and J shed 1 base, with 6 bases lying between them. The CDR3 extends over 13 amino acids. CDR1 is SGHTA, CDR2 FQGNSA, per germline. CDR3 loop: CASSLTNNYGYTF. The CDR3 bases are TGTGCCAGCAGCTTGACAAATAACTATGGCTACACCTTC.

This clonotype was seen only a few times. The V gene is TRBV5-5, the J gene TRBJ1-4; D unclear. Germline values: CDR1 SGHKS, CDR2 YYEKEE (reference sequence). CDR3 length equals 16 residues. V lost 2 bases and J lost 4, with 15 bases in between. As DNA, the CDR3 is TGTGCCAGCAGCTTAAGTCGCGGGAGCTTTAATGAAAAACTGTTTTTT. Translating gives CASSLSRGSFNEKLFF.

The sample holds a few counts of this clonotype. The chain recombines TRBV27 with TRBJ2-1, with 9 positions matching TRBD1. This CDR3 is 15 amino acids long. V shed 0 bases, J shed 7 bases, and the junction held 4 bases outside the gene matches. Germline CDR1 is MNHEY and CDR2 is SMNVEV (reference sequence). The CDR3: CASSLSGTGMNEQFF. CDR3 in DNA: TGTGCCAGCAGTTTATCAGGGACAGGGATGAATGAGCAGTTCTTC.

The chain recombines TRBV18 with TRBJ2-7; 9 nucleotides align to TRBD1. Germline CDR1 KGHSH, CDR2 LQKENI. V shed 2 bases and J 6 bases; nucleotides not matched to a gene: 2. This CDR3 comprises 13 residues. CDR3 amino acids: CASSPSDRGEQYV. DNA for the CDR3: TGTGCCAGCTCACCATCGGACAGGGGCGAGCAGTACGTC.

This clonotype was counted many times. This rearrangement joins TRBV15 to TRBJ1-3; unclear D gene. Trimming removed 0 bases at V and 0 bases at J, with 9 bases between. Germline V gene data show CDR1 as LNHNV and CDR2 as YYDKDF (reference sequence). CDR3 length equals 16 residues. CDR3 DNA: TGTGCCACCAGCAGAGATCGTGGCGGCTCTGGAAACACCATATATTTT. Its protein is CATSRDRGGSGNTIYF. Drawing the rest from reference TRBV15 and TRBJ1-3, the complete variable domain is DAMVIQNPRYQVTQFGKPVTLSCSQTLNHNVMYWYQQKSSQAPKLLFHYYDKDFNNEADTPDNFQSRRPNTSFCFLDIRSPGLGDTAMYLCATSRDRGGSGNTIYFGEGSWLTVV.